Given below is one T cell receptor beta chain in context. Its antigen target is currently unknown. It has no much larger one-base neighbor in the sample; base qualities were not kept. The germline V gene sets CDR1 to SGDLS and CDR2 to YYNGEE. The CDR3 covers 16 residues, taking in both the cysteine and the phenylalanine. Kept here is only the CDR3 DNA, which spans 48 bases and is read in frame from base 1. The V end gives up 4 bases and the J end 10 bases, leaving 10 bases in the junction not matched to a gene. This entry belongs to a study of blood T cell repertoires in COVID-19 (dated by TCRdb to 2020 to 2022). For the study in its entirety: The collaborator samples originated in the United States, Italy and Spain and spanned the acute and convalescent phases of COVID-19. Where available, HLA class I and class II types were obtained from metadata supplied by the sample provider rather than from assay-based typing. A freely available public database, intended as a resource for researchers studying the immune response to SARS-CoV-2, is where the repertoires were released. A de-identified subject ID, COVID-19 status, age in years and sex were almost always included in the sample metadata. Subjects who had been exposed to COVID-19, were actively infected with it, or had recovered from it provided the deeply sampled blood TCRbeta repertoires that made up the dataset. The prospective study material was composed of cDNA or gDNA derived from T cells, B-cell-depleted T cells, or PBMCs. Samples came from the ongoing ImmuneRACE study (first 160 participants) plus 1,254 subjects from 6 global collaborators. Broad study findings and their caveats: Clinical and demographic metadata were provided uncurated, with the amount varying by source and participant.

TCRbeta CDR3 regions were amplified from genomic DNA using the immunoSEQ Assay, a bias-controlled multiplex PCR. The authors' pipeline ran thus. Nucleated cell counts per sample were estimated from amplification of reference gene primers within the assay. Sequence reads were collapsed and filtered to measure the absolute abundance of every unique TCRbeta CDR3 rearrangement. For each sample, productive Simpson clonality was calculated as the square root of Simpson's diversity index over productive rearrangements. TCRdb obtained this table from immuneACCESS and retained in-frame rearrangements with V and J assigned. These tables miss some clones; where compared with another copy, unresolved V genes account for less than half of the shortfall, and the remainder is unexplained. V, J and clone size were drawn from that table, and D and trimming were deduced from the DNA. This sample comprises some 120,000 clones, around 87% of them detected only once. About 3.6% of the sample goes to the ten largest clones.

Whole blood was collected in K2EDTA tubes by collaborating institutions according to the institutions' own protocols. Collaborator samples were shipped for TCRbeta analysis as frozen whole blood, isolated PBMCs, or DNA extracted from either sample type. Sequencing used peripheral blood. The sequence joins TRBV9 to TRBJ2-1; 14 central bases correspond to TRBD2. This clonotype originated in a woman aged 60-75 years with acute or convalescent COVID-19. The CDR3 protein is CASSISGTSGSFEQFF. The sequenced DNA: TGTGCCAGCAGCATTTCCGGGACTAGCGGGAGTTTCGAGCAGTTCTTC. Beyond the CDR3, the reference TRBV9 and TRBJ2-1 genes provide the residues; the full variable domain reads: DSGVTQTPKHLITATGQRVTLRCSPRSGDLSVYWYQQSLDQGLQFLIQYYNGEERAKGNILERFSAQQFPDLHSELNLSSLELGDSALYFCASSISGTSGSFEQFFGPGTRLTVL.